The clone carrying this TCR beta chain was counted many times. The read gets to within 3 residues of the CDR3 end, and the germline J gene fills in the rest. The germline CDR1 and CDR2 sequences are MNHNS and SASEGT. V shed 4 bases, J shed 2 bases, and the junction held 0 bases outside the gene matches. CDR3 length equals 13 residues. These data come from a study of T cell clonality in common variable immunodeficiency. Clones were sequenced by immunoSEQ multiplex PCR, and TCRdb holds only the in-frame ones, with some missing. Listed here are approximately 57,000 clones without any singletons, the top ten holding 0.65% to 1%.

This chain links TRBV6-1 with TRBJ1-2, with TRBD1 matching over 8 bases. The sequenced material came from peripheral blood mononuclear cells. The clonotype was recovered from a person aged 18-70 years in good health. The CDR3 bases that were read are TGTGCCAGCAGTGGACAGGGGAACTATGGC. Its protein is CASSGQGNYG. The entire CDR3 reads CASSGQGNYGYTF.